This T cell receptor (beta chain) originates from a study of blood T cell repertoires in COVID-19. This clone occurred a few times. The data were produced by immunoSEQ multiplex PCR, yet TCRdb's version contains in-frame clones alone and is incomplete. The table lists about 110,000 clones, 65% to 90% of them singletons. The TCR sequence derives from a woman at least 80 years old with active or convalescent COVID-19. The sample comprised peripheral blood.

The CDR3 is CSAEGRGTGNTGELFF. The CDR3 nucleotides are TGCAGCGCCGAGGGGCGGGGGACAGGGAACACCGGGGAGCTGTTTTTT. This chain uses TRBV29-1 with TRBJ2-2; weak D call: TRBD1 (8 bases). From germline, CDR1 is SQVTM and CDR2 ANQGSEA. V gave up 7 bases and J gave up 1 base, with 19 bases separating them. This CDR3 has 16 amino acids.